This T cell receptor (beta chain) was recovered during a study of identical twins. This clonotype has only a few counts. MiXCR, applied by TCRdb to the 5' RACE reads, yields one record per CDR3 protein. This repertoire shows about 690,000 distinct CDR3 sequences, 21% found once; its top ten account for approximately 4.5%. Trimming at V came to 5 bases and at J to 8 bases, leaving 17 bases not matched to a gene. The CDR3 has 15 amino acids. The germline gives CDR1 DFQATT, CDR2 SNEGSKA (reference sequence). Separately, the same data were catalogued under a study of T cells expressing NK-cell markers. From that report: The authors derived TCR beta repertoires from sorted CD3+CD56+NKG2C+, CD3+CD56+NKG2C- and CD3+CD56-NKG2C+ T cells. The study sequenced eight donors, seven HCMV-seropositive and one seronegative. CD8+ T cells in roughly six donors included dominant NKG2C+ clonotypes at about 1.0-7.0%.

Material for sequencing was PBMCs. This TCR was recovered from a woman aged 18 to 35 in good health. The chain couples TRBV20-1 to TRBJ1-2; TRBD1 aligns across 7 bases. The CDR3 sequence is CSADPGTESYWGYTF. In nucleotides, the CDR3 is TGCAGTGCTGACCCCGGGACAGAAAGTTACTGGGGCTACACCTTC.